These 7 T cell receptor beta chains originate from one sample sequenced in a study of blood T cell repertoires in COVID-19. Assay used: immunoSEQ multiplex PCR; TCRdb lists only in-frame clones, some missing. The sample records some 200,000 clones, 82% being singletons. Input material: PBMCs or T cells enriched from blood (not recorded which). Source of these receptors: a middle-aged man who had recovered from COVID-19.

This sequence joins TRBV7-2 and TRBJ1-6; TRBD1 might be the D (6 bases). This CDR3 has 14 amino acids. The germline V and J ends were trimmed by 3 bases and 7 bases, with 10 bases remaining between them. The germline V gene has CDR1 SGHTA and CDR2 FQGNSA. The CDR3 nucleotides read TGTGCCAGCAGCTTCGACAGGAGAAATTCACCCCTCCACTTT. Translation: CASSFDRRNSPLHF.

Written as DNA, the CDR3 is TGCAGCGTTGAACTGGCTGCGGGAGGGACCGAGCAGTACTTC. Translation gives CSVELAAGGTEQYF. The chain combines TRBV29-1 with TRBJ2-7; TRBD2 matches at 9 bases. The germline gives CDR1 SQVTM, CDR2 ANQGSEA. This CDR3 has 14 amino acids. V lost 2 bases and J lost 6; bases outside the gene matches: 8.

The chain joins TRBV27 to TRBJ1-2; 8 bases line up with TRBD1. This CDR3 has 15 amino acids. V lost 6 bases to trimming and J lost 1 base; unmatched junction nucleotides: 7. Germline V gene data show CDR1 as MNHEY and CDR2 as SMNVEV (reference sequence). CDR3: CASSLTGVNNYGYTF. The CDR3 region has the DNA TGTGCCAGCAGCCTGACAGGGGTCAATAACTATGGCTACACCTTC.

J is TRBJ1-3 and V is TRBV11-2; maybe TRBD1 (5 bases). The V end was cut by 1 base, the J end by 4 bases, with 8 bases between. The CDR3 is 14 residues long. The V gene's germline CDR1 is SGHAT and CDR2 FQNNGV. CDR3 in DNA: TGTGCCAGCAGCTTAGGACAGCCCGGAAACACCATATATTTT. This translates into CASSLGQPGNTIYF.

The chain recombines TRBV7-2 with TRBJ2-3, with 8 bases identical to TRBD2. Germline assignment: CDR1 SGHTA and CDR2 FQGNSA. The CDR3 runs 15 residues. After removal of 0 bases from V and 6 bases from J, the junction contained 5 bases not matched to a gene. CDR3 in DNA: TGTGCCAGCAGCTTAGCGCTCGGGAGGGCGGATACGCAGTATTTT. The encoded protein is CASSLALGRADTQYF.

The CDR3 protein is CASSQATTTGNTIYF. CDR3 nucleotide sequence: TGCGCCAGCAGCCAAGCAACCACAACTGGAAACACCATATATTTT. The chain joins TRBV4-3 to TRBJ1-3; D gene ambiguous. The CDR3 contains 15 residues. V shed 1 base and J shed 2 bases, with 9 bases lying between them. Germline-derived CDR1 and CDR2 are LGHNA and YSLEER.

This clone was detected only a few times. The chain employs TRBV12-1 and TRBJ2-7; the table's TRBD2 call for D was not verified on the DNA. TRBV12-1 is labeled a pseudogene. This CDR3 has 14 residues. The CDR3 sequence is CASSFGTSGSEQYF. CDR3 bases: TGTGCCAGCAGCTTTGGGACTAGCGGGAGCGAGCAGTACTTC.